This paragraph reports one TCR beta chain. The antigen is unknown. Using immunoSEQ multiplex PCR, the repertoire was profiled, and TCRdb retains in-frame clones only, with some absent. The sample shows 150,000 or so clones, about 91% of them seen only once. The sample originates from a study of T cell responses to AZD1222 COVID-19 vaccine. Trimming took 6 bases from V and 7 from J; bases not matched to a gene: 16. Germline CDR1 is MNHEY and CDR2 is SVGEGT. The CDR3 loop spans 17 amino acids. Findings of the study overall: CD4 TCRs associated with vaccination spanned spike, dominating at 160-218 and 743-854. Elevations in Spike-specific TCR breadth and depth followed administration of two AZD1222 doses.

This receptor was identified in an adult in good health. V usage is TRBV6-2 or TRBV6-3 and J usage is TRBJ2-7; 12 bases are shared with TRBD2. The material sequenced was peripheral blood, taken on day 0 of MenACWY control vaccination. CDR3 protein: CASSRLSRLAGEGEQYF. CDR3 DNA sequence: TGTGCCAGCAGCCGACTTTCTCGACTAGCGGGAGAGGGTGAGCAGTACTTC.